Below, one TCR beta chain is given with its context. The CDR3 has 13 amino acids. V shed 3 bases and J shed 5 bases, with 10 bases lying between them. Some clones are missing from TCRdb's copy, which holds only in-frame ones; the method was immunoSEQ multiplex PCR. The sample has about 200,000 clones; about 83% are singletons. This sample was included in a study of blood T cell repertoires in COVID-19. The V call is TRBV12-3 or TRBV12-4, the J call TRBJ2-5; no firm D call. Sequenced input: peripheral blood. The clonotype was recovered from a woman aged 40 to 50 with active or convalescent COVID-19. The CDR3 coding sequence is TGTGCCAGCAGTTTGGTCCAGAGGGAGACCCAGTACTTC. This encodes CASSLVQRETQYF.